These 27 T cell receptor beta chains were all obtained from the same sample, sequenced in a study of blood T cell repertoires in COVID-19. The data were produced by immunoSEQ multiplex PCR, yet TCRdb's version contains in-frame clones alone and is incomplete. This sample carries around 180,000 clones, around four fifths of them seen once, and the ten largest clones take under 5.5%. What was sequenced was peripheral blood. Every receptor here comes from a woman under 40 with acute or convalescent COVID-19.

This chain uses TRBV27 with TRBJ2-5; possible D gene TRBD1, 5 bases. Germline V gene data show CDR1 as MNHEY and CDR2 as SMNVEV (reference sequence). The V gene lost 8 bases and the J gene lost 3 bases, with 19 bases spanning the gap. The CDR3 loop spans 15 amino acids. As DNA, the CDR3 is TGTGCCAGCTCCAAGACAGTCCACCCTAAAGAGACCCAGTACTTC. This encodes CASSKTVHPKETQYF.

The V call is TRBV7-2, the J call TRBJ2-5; D gene unclear. Per germline, CDR1 SGHTA and CDR2 FQGNSA. The CDR3 consists of 13 residues. The V and J ends lost 0 bases and 4 bases respectively, with 6 bases between them. The CDR3 nucleotides read TGTGCCAGCAGCTTAGCCCGGGTAGAGACCCAGTACTTC. Protein: CASSLARVETQYF.

Only a few counts were recorded for this clone. The chain has TRBV6-2 or TRBV6-3 and TRBJ2-7; tentatively, D is TRBD1 (5 bases). Germline values: CDR1 MNHEY, CDR2 SVGEGT. The CDR3 spans 15 residues. V lost 2 bases, J lost 0 bases, and 11 bases lay in between. Here the CDR3 reads CASSYEGAGSYEQYF. The CDR3 DNA reads as TGTGCCAGCAGTTACGAAGGGGCAGGCTCCTACGAGCAGTACTTC.

The V and J genes are TRBV6-1 and TRBJ2-3; 8 bases line up with TRBD2. Trimming took 2 bases from V and 11 from J; bases not matched to a gene: 3. The germline V gene has CDR1 MNHNS and CDR2 SASEGT. This CDR3 has 12 amino acids. This chain's CDR3 is CASSERAGGQYF. In DNA, the CDR3 is TGTGCCAGCAGTGAAAGGGCGGGGGGGCAGTATTTT.

The chain joins TRBV6-5 to TRBJ2-7; the D gene is possibly TRBD2 (7 bases). This CDR3 region has 12 residues. Germline CDR1 reads MNHEY; CDR2 reads SVGAGI. V lost 5 bases and J lost 9, with 14 bases in between. The CDR3 DNA reads TGTGCCAGCAGTCCAAGGGGGGGGACGCAGTACTTC. Protein sequence: CASSPRGGTQYF.

This chain connects TRBV5-6 to TRBJ2-7; 7 positions match TRBD1. Trimming took 4 bases from V and 6 from J; bases not matched to a gene: 10. This CDR3 has 14 residues. In germline, CDR1 is SGHDT, CDR2 YYEEEE. CDR3 bases: TGTGCCAGCAGCAGCACAGGGGAACAAATCGAGCAGTACTTC. It encodes CASSSTGEQIEQYF.

This rearrangement joins TRBV13 to TRBJ2-7; D not resolved. CDR3 size: 14 residues. Trimming took off 3 bases at V and 2 bases at J, with 11 bases between the two ends. From germline, CDR1 is PRHDT and CDR2 FYEKMQ (reference sequence). CDR3 in amino acids: CASSFFSLPYEQYF. As DNA, the CDR3 is TGTGCCAGCAGCTTTTTTTCCCTCCCCTACGAGCAGTACTTC.

The rearrangement links TRBV28 to TRBJ2-6, with 8 nucleotides matching TRBD1. With V trimmed by 0 bases and J by 3 bases, 4 bases remained unmatched. The germline V gene has CDR1 MDHEN and CDR2 SYDVKM. The CDR3 is made up of 17 amino acids. The CDR3 DNA sequence: TGTGCCAGCAGTTTATGGCAGGGGGCTGGTGGGGCCAACGTCCTGACTTTC. This translates into CASSLWQGAGGANVLTF.

The V gene is TRBV29-1, the J gene TRBJ2-1, with 11 bases identical to TRBD2. Germline V gene lookup returns CDR1 SQVTM and CDR2 ANQGSEA. V was clipped by 7 bases and J by 8 bases; unmatched bases: 7. The CDR3 runs to 13 residues. In nucleotides, the CDR3 is TGCAGCGGGCAACTAGCGGGAGTGTATGAGCAGTTCTTC. Amino acids: CSGQLAGVYEQFF.

Comments on this clone: The same CDR3 is also encoded by other DNA sequences in this sample. The V gene is TRBV7-3, the J gene TRBJ2-3; possible D gene TRBD2, 5 bases. The CDR3 extends over 13 amino acids. The V and J ends lost 3 bases and 5 bases respectively, with 9 bases between them. Germline CDR1 is SGHTA and CDR2 is FQGTGA. The CDR3 DNA reads as TGTGCCAGCAGCTTGAGGGAAGGAGATACGCAGTATTTT. As protein: CASSLREGDTQYF. The full variable domain, completed using reference TRBV7-3 and TRBJ2-3, is GAGVSQTPSNKVTEKGKYVELRCDPISGHTALYWYRQSLGQGPEFLIYFQGTGAADDSGLPNDRFFAVRPEGSVSTLKIQRTERGDSAVYLCASSLREGDTQYFGPGTRLTVL.

This clone was seen a handful of times. The rearrangement joins TRBV21-1 to TRBJ1-2; TRBD1 is the table's D call, not checked against the DNA. TRBV21-1 corresponds to a pseudogene. This CDR3 is 18 amino acids long. The CDR3 loop reads CASSSYPLGQGIEDGYTF. Here the CDR3 DNA reads TGTGCCAGCAGCTCTTACCCCCTCGGACAGGGGATAGAAGATGGCTACACCTTC.

This CDR3 reads CASSVSPRFDTQYF. The CDR3 DNA follows: TGTGCCAGCAGCGTAAGCCCCCGGTTCGATACGCAGTATTTT. V usage is TRBV9 and J usage is TRBJ2-3; the D is unclear. The CDR3 is 14 residues long. V lost 1 base and J lost 6, with 12 bases in between. CDR1 is SGDLS and CDR2 is YYNGEE in the germline V gene.

The chain has TRBV28 and TRBJ1-2, with 8 bases aligning to TRBD1. Germline loops: CDR1 MDHEN, CDR2 SYDVKM. V shed 4 bases and J 4 bases; nucleotides not matched to a gene: 8. The CDR3 contains 15 residues. The CDR3 reads CASSSGQAGSYGYTF. CDR3 DNA: TGTGCCAGCAGTTCGGGACAGGCAGGCTCCTATGGCTACACCTTC.

The chain joins TRBV28 to TRBJ2-1; 9 bases match TRBD2. CDR3 length equals 16 residues. The junction had 11 bases not matched to a gene; V was cut back by 6 bases and J by 5 bases. CDR1 and CDR2 from the germline V gene are MDHEN and SYDVKM. Written as DNA, the CDR3 is TGTGCCAGCAGGGACTTAGCGGGGGTTACGAACAATGAGCAGTTCTTC. It is translated as CASRDLAGVTNNEQFF.

This rearrangement joins TRBV2 to TRBJ1-2, with 7 bases identical to TRBD1. The V gene end was trimmed by 7 bases and the J gene end by 4 bases; junction bases not matched to a gene: 12. There are 15 residues in the CDR3. Looked up from germline, CDR1 is SNHLY and CDR2 is FYNNEI. This chain's CDR3 is CASTGDDRDPYGYTF. CDR3 nucleotides: TGTGCCAGCACGGGGGATGACAGGGACCCCTATGGCTACACCTTC. Complete variable domain (other parts from reference TRBV2 and TRBJ1-2): EPEVTQTPSHQVTQMGQEVILRCVPISNHLYFYWYRQILGQKVEFLVSFYNNEISEKSEIFDDQFSVERPDGSNFTLKIRSTKLEDSAMYFCASTGDDRDPYGYTFGSGTRLTVV.

The chain joins TRBV12-3 or TRBV12-4 to TRBJ2-7, with D maybe TRBD2 (7 bases). This CDR3 comprises 13 residues. The germline V and J ends were trimmed by 5 bases and 6 bases, with 14 bases remaining between them. CDR3 in amino acids: CASSVRGASEQYF. The DNA for the CDR3 is TGTGCCAGCAGTGTCCGGGGGGCGAGCGAGCAGTACTTC.

This clone turned up a few times. The chain links TRBV27 to TRBJ1-5; no firm D call. The CDR3 has 13 amino acids. From germline, CDR1 is MNHEY and CDR2 SMNVEV (reference sequence). V lost 3 bases and J lost 5, with 8 bases in between. CDR3 in DNA: TGTGCCAGCAGTTTCTCGCGCGATCAGCCCCAGCATTTT. Translating gives CASSFSRDQPQHF.

This chain links TRBV6-5 with TRBJ2-5; 10 nucleotides agree with TRBD2. CDR1 is MNHEY and CDR2 is SVGAGI in the germline V gene. CDR3 size: 16 residues. The V and J ends lost 2 bases and 6 bases, in that order; junction bases with no gene match: 9. DNA of the CDR3: TGTGCCAGCAGTTACGGTCTAGCGGGAGTTCGACAGACCCAGTACTTC. Translated, it gives CASSYGLAGVRQTQYF.

CDR3 residues: CAWSGLAGAYEQYF. The CDR3 coding sequence is TGTGCCTGGAGTGGACTGGCGGGGGCGTACGAGCAGTACTTC. The chain uses TRBV30 and TRBJ2-7; TRBD2 is a possible D gene (7 bases). Germline assignment: CDR1 GTSNPN and CDR2 SVGIG (reference sequence). The CDR3 loop spans 14 amino acids. V lost 1 base, J lost 4 bases, and 14 bases lay in between.

The chain links TRBV19 to TRBJ2-5, with TRBD1 matching over 10 bases. CDR1 is LNHDA and CDR2 is SQIVND in the germline V gene (reference sequence). The CDR3 is 14 residues long. The junction had 8 bases not matched to a gene; V was cut back by 8 bases and J by 5 bases. In DNA form, the CDR3 reads TGTGCCAGTGGAAAGACAGGGGGCGCTGAGACCCAGTACTTC. Translated, it gives CASGKTGGAETQYF.

In this sample, this clone turned up a few times. The chain combines TRBV28 with TRBJ1-5; D not certain. The germline V gene encodes CDR1 MDHEN and CDR2 SYDVKM. With 6 bases removed from V and 4 bases from J, the gap between germline ends came to 10 bases. This CDR3 comprises 13 residues. The CDR3 loop is CASSRGSNQPQHF. CDR3 coding DNA: TGTGCCAGCAGCCGCGGATCTAATCAGCCCCAGCATTTT. The full variable domain, in which reference TRBV28 and TRBJ1-5 provide the parts outside the CDR3, is DVKVTQSSRYLVKRTGEKVFLECVQDMDHENMFWYRQDPGLGLRLIYFSYDVKMKEKGDIPEGYSVSREKKERFSLILESASTNQTSMYLCASSRGSNQPQHFGDGTRLSIL.

This clone was counted only a few times. The chain is built from TRBV10-3 and TRBJ1-5, with 11 bases fitting TRBD1. Trimming at V came to 6 bases and at J to 4 bases, leaving 5 bases not matched to a gene. In germline, CDR1 is ENHRY, CDR2 SYGVKD. The CDR3 has 15 residues. For the CDR3, the DNA is TGTGCCATCAGACCCGGGACAGGGGGGAATCAGCCCCAGCATTTT. Amino acid sequence: CAIRPGTGGNQPQHF.

This clone has more than one count but fewer than ten. This chain joins TRBV5-1 and TRBJ2-5; weak D call: TRBD2 (6 bases). The CDR3 is 15 amino acids. The germline V gene encodes CDR1 SGHRS and CDR2 YFSETQ. The V and J ends lost 1 base and 5 bases respectively, with 15 bases between them. In nucleotides, the CDR3 is TGCGCCAGCAGCTTGTCCACGGGAGATGGTGAGACCCAGTACTTC. Translating it yields CASSLSTGDGETQYF. The full variable domain, rest sourced from reference TRBV5-1 and TRBJ2-5, is KAGVTQTPRYLIKTRGQQVTLSCSPISGHRSVSWYQQTPGQGLQFLFEYFSETQRNKGNFPGRFSGRQFSNSRSEMNVSTLELGDSALYLCASSLSTGDGETQYFGPGTRLLVL.

The rearrangement uses TRBV7-2 and TRBJ1-5; no definite D call. The CDR3 runs 18 residues. Trimming stripped 5 bases from V and 5 bases from J, with 25 bases between. CDR1 is SGHTA, CDR2 FQGNSA, per germline. This CDR3 reads CASSDAGVRTSDDQPQHF. The CDR3 DNA follows: TGTGCCAGCAGCGATGCGGGAGTTCGTACCTCGGACGATCAGCCCCAGCATTTT.

This clone has just one count. V and J are TRBV30 and TRBJ1-4, with D maybe TRBD1 (5 bases). CDR3 length equals 15 residues. Trimming pared 1 base from V and 6 bases from J, leaving 15 bases between. Germline-derived CDR1 and CDR2 are GTSNPN and SVGIG (reference sequence). CDR3: CAWSAGGGNYEKLFF. CDR3 in DNA: TGTGCCTGGAGTGCCGGGGGGGGAAACTATGAAAAACTGTTTTTT.

The chain is built from TRBV4-3 and TRBJ1-2; the D gene is possibly TRBD1 (6 bases). Germline V CDR1 and CDR2: LGHNA, YSLEER. Trimming pared 2 bases from V and 6 bases from J, leaving 19 bases between. This CDR3 comprises 16 residues. CDR3 region: CASSQSSWGGVNGYTF. CDR3 coding DNA: TGCGCCAGCAGCCAAAGTTCCTGGGGGGGCGTAAATGGCTACACCTTC.

This chain links TRBV4-3 with TRBJ2-2; 7 positions agree with TRBD2. CDR1 is LGHNA, CDR2 YSLEER, per germline. This CDR3 region has 16 residues. Losses at the gene ends were 7 bases for V and 0 bases for J; bases not matched to a gene: 8. The CDR3 region is CASTNEAGPNTGELFF. DNA for the CDR3: TGCGCCAGCACCAACGAAGCGGGACCGAACACCGGGGAGCTGTTTTTT.